This T cell receptor beta chain was identified during a study of cytomegalovirus exposure and HLA in healthy donors. Broader study findings: There were some public TCRs occurring in many donors, but most TCR sequences were rare.

PCR primers comprised 60 Vbeta and 13 Jbeta primers. Data came from immunoSEQ multiplex PCR; TCRdb stores just in-frame clones and leaves some out. The sample lists about 160,000 clones, approximately 67% occurring once. Germline V gives CDR1 SNHLY, CDR2 FYNNEI. The J segment lost 7 bases and the V segment lost 2 bases, leaving 18 bases of the junction unmatched. This CDR3 spans 20 amino acids. Remarks on this clone: The antigen is not known.

The chain couples TRBV2 to TRBJ2-2; 11 bases are shared with TRBD2. The TCR originated in a woman between 18 and 30 years old in good health and CMV-seropositive. The sequenced sample was PBMCs. The CDR3 DNA reads as TGTGCCAGCAGTGAACGAACGTCTTTAGCTAGCGGGAGGTACCGCGGGGAGCTGTTTTTT. It codes for CASSERTSLASGRYRGELFF.